This T cell receptor (beta chain) comes out of a study of T cell repertoires in cytomegalovirus infection. The wider study: Selection of CMV epitopes for the study included recently identified HLA-C-restricted and well-studied HLA-B-restricted ones. Both CMV infection and a matching HLA type were indicated by public TCR beta signatures. Study-wide results and limits: Individuals carrying CMV plus the relevant HLA were identified by cumulative frequency of public TCR beta families.

TCRdb used MiXCR to reprocess the reads, holding one entry per CDR3 protein. The data hold around 300,000 distinct CDR3 sequences, with around 20% observed a single time. The CDR3 runs to 12 residues. Germline V gene lookup returns CDR1 SGHVS and CDR2 FNYEAQ. Of note for this clonotype: Its antigen is not known. A read error may account for a junction end that differs from germline.

The chain recombines TRBV7-6 with TRBJ2-3; no reliable D call. The sample here was cultured PBMCs, taken from culture after CMV antigen stimulation. The receptor was isolated from a human donor in good health (CMV status not recorded). Some clones in this sample may be carry-over from other donors' samples. In DNA, the CDR3 is TGTGCCAGCAGCTGGGTCACAGAAACGCAGTATTTT. Translating gives CASSWVTETQYF.